A selection of T cell receptor beta chains follows, all from one sample in a study of cytomegalovirus exposure and HLA in healthy donors. TCRdb's table, derived via immunoSEQ multiplex PCR, lists solely in-frame clones and lacks some. Of 200,000 or so clones listed, around 73% are singletons. Sequenced sample: PBMCs. The source is a male donor in good health and CMV-seronegative. Both conserved end residues are part of each CDR3. D genes are given only for firm matches. Clone size is not always given. Where it is, it says once, few, many or a class for expanded clones.

clone_size	v_call	d_call	j_call	cdr3_nt	cdr3_aa
.	TRBV7-8	.	TRBJ2-5	TGTGCCAGCAGCATCGACAGGTTAGGGGAGACCCAGTACTTC	CASSIDRLGETQYF
once	TRBV5-8	.	TRBJ2-7	TGTGCCAGCAGCTTGGTCCCATCCTACGAGCAGTACTTC	CASSLVPSYEQYF
few	TRBV7-3	TRBD2	TRBJ2-3	TGTGCCAGCAGCGGCGGGACTAGCGGCACAGATACGCAGTATTTT	CASSGGTSGTDTQYF
few	TRBV7-8	.	TRBJ2-7	TGTGCCAGCAGCTTAGTCGCAGGGACCTACGAGCAGTACTTC	CASSLVAGTYEQYF
.	TRBV11-1	TRBD1	TRBJ2-3	TGTGCCAGCAGCTCTTCCTGGGGGACAGCGCGGACAGATACGCAGTATTTT	CASSSSWGTARTDTQYF
.	TRBV13	.	TRBJ2-7	TGTGCCAGCAGCCTAGGAAAGGGGGCCTACGAGCAGTACTTC	CASSLGKGAYEQYF
.	TRBV7-9	.	TRBJ2-3	TGTGCCAGCAGCTTAGCTCGCGGGTTCACAGATACGCAGTATTTT	CASSLARGFTDTQYF
.	TRBV2	TRBD1	TRBJ1-1	TGTGCCAGCAGGGGACAGGAGAACACTGAAGCTTTCTTT	CASRGQENTEAFF
.	TRBV7-3	TRBD1	TRBJ2-1	TGTGCCAGCAGCCCCACCCAGGGGGCTATCTATGAGCAGTTCTTC	CASSPTQGAIYEQFF
.	TRBV27	.	TRBJ2-4	TGTGCCAGCAGTTTATCATTCGGGACAAGACTCATTCAGTACTTC	CASSLSFGTRLIQYF
once	TRBV29-1	TRBD2	TRBJ2-1	TGCAGCGTTGAAACTAGCGGGGGGATTCGAGAGCAGTTCTTC	CSVETSGGIREQFF
.	TRBV27	TRBD2	TRBJ2-7	TGTGCCAGCAGTCCCCGGGTGGGACTAGCGGGAGTGTTCCACGAGCAGTACTTC	CASSPRVGLAGVFHEQYF
.	TRBV2	.	TRBJ1-5	TGTGCCAGCAGCCGTAGAACAGATGGCAATCAGCCCCAGCATTTT	CASSRRTDGNQPQHF
.	TRBV27	.	TRBJ1-4	TGTGCCAGCAGCCCTCGGCGAGGTGAAAAACTGTTTTTT	CASSPRRGEKLFF
.	TRBV6-1	TRBD2	TRBJ2-7	TGTGCCAGCAGATCGGGACTAGCGGGAGCCTACGAGCAGTACTTC	CASRSGLAGAYEQYF
.	TRBV19	TRBD2	TRBJ2-1	TGTGCCAGTAGTATTAGCGGGACCGCCTACAATGAGCAGTTCTTC	CASSISGTAYNEQFF
.	TRBV18	TRBD1	TRBJ2-7	TGTGCCAGCTCACCATCCCGGGACAGGGTGCACGAGCAGTACTTC	CASSPSRDRVHEQYF
.	TRBV5-1	TRBD2	TRBJ2-5	TGCGCCAGCAGCTTGTTAGCGGGAGTAGACCCTGGAGAGACCCAGTACTTC	CASSLLAGVDPGETQYF
.	TRBV5-1	TRBD2	TRBJ2-5	TGCGCCAGCAGCGTCGGGGGGGGATCGCGGCGCAGGGAGACCCAGTACTTC	CASSVGGGSRRRETQYF
.	TRBV2	TRBD1	TRBJ2-7	TGTGCCAGCTCATATACAGGGGTCGAGCAGTACTTC	CASSYTGVEQYF
.	TRBV2	.	TRBJ2-7	TGTGCCAGCAGTGGCGGGACTCCCCGCTTCAAGCAGTACTTC	CASSGGTPRFKQYF
.	TRBV9	TRBD2	TRBJ2-2	TGTGCCAGCAGCGGATTGGCGGGAGGGCCCGGGGAGCTGTTTTTT	CASSGLAGGPGELFF
few	TRBV4-1	.	TRBJ2-5	TGCGCCAGCAGCCAAGATTCAGGGCCTCCAAAAGAGACCCAGTACTTC	CASSQDSGPPKETQYF
.	TRBV5-1	.	TRBJ2-1	TGCGCCAGCAGCTCGGGGGTCACCGGTGAGCAGTTCTTC	CASSSGVTGEQFF
.	TRBV11-2	.	TRBJ2-1	TGTGCCAGCAGCTTAGCCCCCCAGACCTACAATGAGCAGTTCTTC	CASSLAPQTYNEQFF
.	TRBV7-7	.	TRBJ2-5	TGTGCCAGCAGCCTACAGGGTCGGGGAGAGACCCAGTACTTC	CASSLQGRGETQYF
many	TRBV6-5	.	TRBJ1-5	TGTGCCAGCAGGATTTCCAGGGATCAGCCCCAGCATTTT	CASRISRDQPQHF
.	TRBV9	.	TRBJ2-3	TGTGCCAGCAGCCAGGTCCTCACAGATACGCAGTATTTT	CASSQVLTDTQYF
.	TRBV5-1	TRBD2	TRBJ2-3	TGCGCCAGCAGCATCGGGACTAGCGGGAGTGTTGTGCAAGATACGCAGTATTTT	CASSIGTSGSVVQDTQYF
once	TRBV15	TRBD1	TRBJ1-2	TGTGCCACCAGCAGAGAGGCAGGGGGAGGCTACACCTTC	CATSREAGGGYTF
.	TRBV19	.	TRBJ1-5	TGTGCCAGTAGTATAGGGAGGTCGGGGCAGCCCCAGCATTTT	CASSIGRSGQPQHF
.	TRBV27	.	TRBJ2-1	TGTGCCAGCAGTTTAAGGGAACTAGCCTATTTGGAGCAGTTCTTC	CASSLRELAYLEQFF
.	TRBV29-1	.	TRBJ2-1	TGCAGCGTTGAACCCCCCTCAGGGATATACAATGAGCAGTTCTTC	CSVEPPSGIYNEQFF
.	TRBV5-4	.	TRBJ2-7	TGTGCCAGCAGCTTTAGCTCCTACGAGCAGTACTTC	CASSFSSYEQYF
once	TRBV29-1	.	TRBJ2-1	TGCAGCGTTGAAGATCCCAAGCGGAGCTCCTACAATGAGCAGTTCTTC	CSVEDPKRSSYNEQFF
.	TRBV5-4	.	TRBJ2-3	TGTGCCAGCAGGTCGCGTGACGGGGGAGCGGGCACAGATACGCAGTATTTT	CASRSRDGGAGTDTQYF
few	TRBV15	TRBD1	TRBJ1-1	TGTGCCACCAGCAGAGGGGACAGGCACACTGAAGCTTTCTTT	CATSRGDRHTEAFF
.	TRBV6-1	.	TRBJ1-5	TGTGCCAGCAGTGAGAGGAACACCCGCAATCAGCCCCAGCATTTT	CASSERNTRNQPQHF
few	TRBV5-4	TRBD1	TRBJ1-1	TGTGCCAGCAGCAAGACAGGGTACACTGAAGCTTTCTTT	CASSKTGYTEAFF
.	TRBV10-1	TRBD2	TRBJ2-7	TGCGCCAGCCGTAGACCCGGGACGGGGGGCGAGCAGTACTTC	CASRRPGTGGEQYF
.	TRBV7-9	.	TRBJ1-3	TGTTCCAGCATCTCCTCTGGAAACACCATATATTTT	CSSISSGNTIYF
.	TRBV2	.	TRBJ2-2	TGTGCCAGCAGTGGGACTATGAGCGGGGAGCTGTTTTTT	CASSGTMSGELFF
few	TRBV7-6	TRBD2	TRBJ2-7	TGTGCCAGCAGCTTAGAAGTAGGACTAGCGGGGGACGAGCAGTACTTC	CASSLEVGLAGDEQYF
.	TRBV7-6	.	TRBJ2-7	TGTGCCAGCAGCTCGCGAGGGGGAGCAAACGAGCAGTACTTC	CASSSRGGANEQYF
.	TRBV29-1	.	TRBJ1-5	TGCAGCTACAGCTCCGGCAATCAGCCCCAGCATTTT	CSYSSGNQPQHF
.	TRBV19	.	TRBJ1-1	TGTGCCAGTAGTATAGACCAGATGAACACTGAAGCTTTCTTT	CASSIDQMNTEAFF
.	TRBV7-9	.	TRBJ2-5	TGTGCCAGCAGCCCCCGGTTTAGCCAGCAAGAGACCCAGTACTTC	CASSPRFSQQETQYF
.	TRBV15	.	TRBJ1-2	TGTGCCACCAGCAGAGATCGGACAGCGACCTATGGCTACACCTTC	CATSRDRTATYGYTF
.	TRBV18	TRBD1	TRBJ1-4	TGTGCCAGCTCAGCGACAGGGGGCCAGCGGTTCAATGAAAAACTGTTTTTT	CASSATGGQRFNEKLFF
once	TRBV28	.	TRBJ1-6	TGTGCCAGCAGCTGGAGGACCCCGTCACCCCTCCACTTT	CASSWRTPSPLHF
few	TRBV30	TRBD1	TRBJ1-4	TGTGCCTGGAGTGCCGGCGGGACAGGTAGTGAAAAACTGTTTTTT	CAWSAGGTGSEKLFF
.	TRBV5-4	.	TRBJ2-1	TGTGCCAGCAGCACAAGGACAGAGGTCAATGAGCAGTTCTTC	CASSTRTEVNEQFF
.	TRBV7-8	.	TRBJ2-1	TGTGCCAGCAGCCCGAACGGGGTAGGAGACAATGAGCAGTTCTTC	CASSPNGVGDNEQFF
few	TRBV6-1	TRBD1	TRBJ2-2	TGTGCCAGCAGGACCGGGACAGGGCTTACCGGGGAGCTGTTTTTT	CASRTGTGLTGELFF
.	TRBV2	.	TRBJ2-1	TGTGCCAGCAGTGTATTGAGGATAACCCCTACCGCGGACAATGAGCAGTTCTTC	CASSVLRITPTADNEQFF
.	TRBV5-1	TRBD2	TRBJ2-2	TGCGCCAGCAGCTTGACCACTAGCGGGAGGGCCGGGACCGGGGAGCTGTTTTTT	CASSLTTSGRAGTGELFF
.	TRBV27	.	TRBJ1-4	TGTGCCAGCACTGCCCAGGGAGGTAATGAAAAACTGTTTTTT	CASTAQGGNEKLFF
.	TRBV25-1	TRBD1	TRBJ1-2	TGTGCCAGCAGTGCGGACAGGGTTCTTAACTATGGCTACACCTTC	CASSADRVLNYGYTF
.	TRBV28	.	TRBJ1-1	TGTGCCAGCAGTTCCCTGCGGGGTTCGTTCACTGAAGCTTTCTTT	CASSSLRGSFTEAFF